These 9 T cell receptor beta chains share one sample of origin, sequenced in a study of immune heterogeneity within non-small cell lung tumors. At 450 to 650 ng per sample, bulk tumor genomic DNA provided the template. Every primary tumor yielded several biopsies, spaced far apart, that were taken during surgery. Curative surgical treatment was performed in patients who had newly diagnosed, untreated non-small cell lung cancer. It was with 32 V and 13 J primers that multiplex PCR amplified TCR beta CDR3. TCRdb itself ran the multiplex PCR reads through MiXCR, one entry per CDR3 protein. This sample has about 21,000 distinct CDR3 sequences, with 28% found just once. The sequencing input was lung tumor tissue. These receptors all come from a middle-aged man with non-small cell lung cancer.

This clonotype came up a few times. The rearrangement uses TRBV5-1 and TRBJ2-3, with 7 bases lining up with TRBD2. The CDR3 extends over 14 amino acids. J gave up 4 bases and V 4 bases, and 6 bases lay outside the gene matches. Germline CDR1 SGHRS, CDR2 YFSETQ. CDR3 nucleotides: TGCGCCAGCAGCCGACTAGCTAGTTCAGATACGCAGTATTTT. This codes for CASSRLASSDTQYF.

This clonotype has at least ten counts. V and J are TRBV10-2 and TRBJ1-6, with 10 bases aligning to TRBD1. CDR3 length: 14 residues. V gave up 6 bases and J gave up 9 bases; unmatched junction bases: 5. Germline CDR1 reads WSHSY; CDR2 reads SAAADI. The CDR3 reads CASRRQGASSPLHF. The CDR3 DNA is TGCGCCAGCAGGCGACAGGGGGCGAGTTCACCCCTCCACTTT.

The V and J genes are TRBV5-6 and TRBJ1-2, with a possible D match to TRBD1 (5 bases). Trimming shortened V by 3 bases and J by 5 bases, and 11 bases separated the two germline ends. This CDR3 contains 13 residues. From germline, CDR1 is SGHDT and CDR2 YYEEEE. The CDR3 nucleotides are TGTGCCAGCAGCTGGGGGACGTTTTATGGCTACACCTTC. Protein sequence: CASSWGTFYGYTF.

The sample holds many counts of this clonotype. A read error may account for a junction end that differs from germline. The rearrangement joins TRBV27 to TRBJ2-7; TRBD1 aligns across 8 bases. Germline CDR1 and CDR2: MNHEY and SMNVEV (reference sequence). The CDR3 runs to 13 residues. The CDR3 spells CASSLQGQGHPLF. CDR3 bases: TGTGCCAGCAGTTTACAAGGACAGGGACATCCCCTCTTC.

This clonotype has a count of ten or more. V is TRBV11-2 and J is TRBJ2-7, with unresolved D. Germline V gives CDR1 SGHAT, CDR2 FQNNGV. The CDR3 runs 13 residues. The V gene lost 2 bases and the J gene lost 3 bases, with 8 bases spanning the gap. The CDR3 sequence is CASSLSDFYEQYF. CDR3 in DNA: TGTGCCAGCAGCTTATCGGATTTCTACGAGCAGTACTTC.

This chain connects TRBV6-1 to TRBJ1-2; 8 nucleotides line up with TRBD1. Germline assignment: CDR1 MNHNS and CDR2 SASEGT. V shed 8 bases, J shed 6 bases, and the junction held 14 bases outside the gene matches. The CDR3 extends over 15 amino acids. This CDR3 reads CASQRTGRGINGYTF. Written as DNA, the CDR3 is TGTGCCAGCCAAAGGACAGGGCGGGGGATTAATGGCTACACCTTC.

V gene TRBV6-2 or TRBV6-3 combines with J gene TRBJ2-5, with D uncertain. CDR3 length equals 13 residues. V was shortened by 2 bases and J by 5 bases, with 9 bases between the two germline ends. Per germline, CDR1 MNHEY and CDR2 SVGEGT. CDR3 residues: CASSYPFGETQYF. The CDR3 nucleotides read TGTGCCAGCAGTTACCCTTTCGGGGAGACCCAGTACTTC.

This clonotype was found many times. This sequence joins TRBV20-1 and TRBJ2-3, with unresolved D. From germline, CDR1 is DFQATT and CDR2 SNEGSKA (reference sequence). This CDR3 has 14 amino acids. V lost 0 bases and J lost 4, with 11 bases in between. DNA of the CDR3: TGCAGTGCTAGAGATATGGCGATCGCAGATACGCAGTATTTT. It specifies CSARDMAIADTQYF.

This clonotype occurred many times. DNA for the CDR3: TGTGCCAGCAGTGGGGTCGGGCCCTATGGCTACACCTTC. It translates to CASSGVGPYGYTF. The V and J genes are TRBV6-1 and TRBJ1-2; no definite D call. Germline V CDR1 and CDR2: MNHNS, SASEGT. The CDR3 runs 13 residues. Trimming took off 4 bases at V and 4 bases at J, with 10 bases between the two ends.